The rows below give T cell receptor beta chains drawn from one sample of a study of shared clonotypes between healthy human individuals. TCRdb keeps only in-frame clones here, not all; method: immunoSEQ multiplex PCR. The table lists some 2,500,000 clones, approximately 90% of them singletons, with approximately 0.4% in the top ten. What was sequenced was naive CD4+ T cells from PBMCs. The receptors here all came from a man aged 18 to 30 in good health. Some clones in this sample may be carry-over from other donors' samples. Each CDR3 is given with its conserved first and last residue. The D gene is left open where the match is weak. Clone size is stated in some rows and not others, as once, few, many or a class when expanded.

d_call: NA
j_call: TRBJ2-7
v_call: TRBV21-1
clone_size: NA
cdr3_aa: CASSKVRGPHSYEQYF
cdr3_nt: TGTGCCAGCAGCAAAGTGCGGGGTCCCCACTCCTACGAGCAGTACTTC

d_call: NA
j_call: TRBJ2-3
v_call: TRBV28
clone_size: NA
cdr3_aa: CASSEGTDTQYF
cdr3_nt: TGTGCCAGCAGTGAAGGCACAGATACGCAGTATTTT

d_call: TRBD1
j_call: TRBJ1-2
v_call: TRBV29-1
clone_size: NA
cdr3_aa: CSAAGTGGVYGYTF
cdr3_nt: TGCAGTGCCGCCGGGACAGGGGGCGTCTATGGCTACACCTTC

d_call: NA
j_call: TRBJ1-1
v_call: TRBV7-2
clone_size: once
cdr3_aa: CASSPLRSANTEAFF
cdr3_nt: TGTGCCAGCAGCCCCCTGAGATCGGCGAACACTGAAGCTTTCTTT

d_call: TRBD2
j_call: TRBJ2-7
v_call: TRBV4-2
clone_size: NA
cdr3_aa: CASSQQPGLDWDEQYF
cdr3_nt: TGTGCCAGCAGCCAACAACCGGGACTAGATTGGGACGAGCAGTACTTC

d_call: TRBD1
j_call: TRBJ1-5
v_call: TRBV19
clone_size: NA
cdr3_aa: CASNRGDQPQHF
cdr3_nt: TGTGCCAGTAACAGGGGTGATCAGCCCCAGCATTTT

d_call: NA
j_call: TRBJ1-2
v_call: TRBV6-1
clone_size: NA
cdr3_aa: CASSGLYGYTF
cdr3_nt: TGTGCCAGCAGTGGCCTCTATGGCTACACCTTC

d_call: NA
j_call: TRBJ1-3
v_call: TRBV29-1
clone_size: NA
cdr3_aa: CSVDGSSGNTIYF
cdr3_nt: TGCAGCGTTGACGGAAGCTCTGGAAACACCATATATTTT

d_call: NA
j_call: TRBJ2-1
v_call: TRBV6-1
clone_size: NA
cdr3_aa: CASSETGSSYNEQFF
cdr3_nt: TGTGCCAGCAGTGAAACTGGGAGCTCCTACAATGAGCAGTTCTTC

d_call: TRBD1
j_call: TRBJ1-5
v_call: TRBV7-3
clone_size: NA
cdr3_aa: CASSLDRDQPQHF
cdr3_nt: TGTGCCAGCAGCCTAGACAGGGATCAGCCCCAGCATTTT

d_call: TRBD1
j_call: TRBJ1-3
v_call: TRBV10-3
clone_size: NA
cdr3_aa: CAIAPQGGSGNTIYF
cdr3_nt: TGTGCCATCGCGCCACAGGGGGGATCTGGAAACACCATATATTTT

d_call: NA
j_call: TRBJ1-1
v_call: TRBV18
clone_size: NA
cdr3_aa: CASSRDISLATEAFF
cdr3_nt: TGTGCCAGCTCACGCGATATCTCCCTGGCCACTGAAGCTTTCTTT

d_call: NA
j_call: TRBJ2-5
v_call: TRBV25-1
clone_size: NA
cdr3_aa: CASSVVQGLETQYF
cdr3_nt: TGTGCCAGCAGTGTAGTTCAGGGATTGGAGACCCAGTACTTC

d_call: NA
j_call: TRBJ2-1
v_call: TRBV10-1
clone_size: NA
cdr3_aa: CASSVDVIERDNEQFF
cdr3_nt: TGCGCCAGCAGTGTCGATGTCATTGAGAGAGACAATGAGCAGTTCTTC

d_call: TRBD1
j_call: TRBJ1-2
v_call: TRBV6-1
clone_size: few
cdr3_aa: CASSEVAGGGYTF
cdr3_nt: TGTGCCAGCAGTGAAGTAGCAGGGGGTGGCTACACCTTC

d_call: NA
j_call: TRBJ2-1
v_call: TRBV7-9
clone_size: NA
cdr3_aa: CASSLGLSSYNEQFF
cdr3_nt: TGTGCCAGCAGCTTAGGGCTTAGCTCCTACAATGAGCAGTTCTTC

d_call: NA
j_call: TRBJ2-2
v_call: TRBV18
clone_size: NA
cdr3_aa: CASSPPYNTGELFF
cdr3_nt: TGTGCCAGCTCACCACCGTATAACACCGGGGAGCTGTTTTTT

d_call: TRBD2
j_call: TRBJ2-7
v_call: TRBV6-1
clone_size: once
cdr3_aa: CASSDPGASGSFEQYF
cdr3_nt: TGTGCCAGCAGTGACCCCGGGGCTAGCGGGAGTTTCGAGCAGTACTTC

d_call: NA
j_call: TRBJ2-3
v_call: TRBV20-1
clone_size: NA
cdr3_aa: CSAPDTDTQYF
cdr3_nt: TGCAGTGCTCCAGATACAGATACGCAGTATTTT

d_call: TRBD1
j_call: TRBJ2-7
v_call: TRBV7-2
clone_size: NA
cdr3_aa: CASSLAGTGGWDEQYF
cdr3_nt: TGTGCCAGCAGCTTAGCAGGGACAGGGGGCTGGGACGAGCAGTACTTC

d_call: TRBD2
j_call: TRBJ2-5
v_call: TRBV11-3
clone_size: NA
cdr3_aa: CASSSPRLAGGPVQETQYF
cdr3_nt: TGTGCCAGCAGCTCCCCACGACTAGCGGGAGGGCCTGTCCAAGAGACCCAGTACTTC

d_call: TRBD1
j_call: TRBJ2-7
v_call: TRBV4-1
clone_size: NA
cdr3_aa: CASSQAGQGIYEQYF
cdr3_nt: TGCGCCAGCAGCCAAGCGGGACAGGGTATCTACGAGCAGTACTTC

d_call: NA
j_call: TRBJ2-7
v_call: TRBV2
clone_size: NA
cdr3_aa: CASSRTSYEQYF
cdr3_nt: TGTGCCAGCAGTCGGACTTCCTACGAGCAGTACTTC

d_call: TRBD2
j_call: TRBJ2-7
v_call: TRBV6-5
clone_size: NA
cdr3_aa: CASSLRTSGMYEQYF
cdr3_nt: TGTGCCAGCAGTCTCCGGACTAGCGGGATGTACGAGCAGTACTTC

d_call: NA
j_call: TRBJ2-7
v_call: TRBV7-9
clone_size: NA
cdr3_aa: CASSPGTPEQYF
cdr3_nt: TGTGCCAGCAGCCCCGGGACGCCCGAGCAGTACTTC

d_call: TRBD2
j_call: TRBJ2-7
v_call: TRBV12-5
clone_size: NA
cdr3_aa: CASGIEAGVGQYF
cdr3_nt: TGTGCTAGTGGTATCGAGGCGGGAGTGGGGCAGTACTTC

d_call: TRBD2
j_call: TRBJ2-1
v_call: TRBV19
clone_size: once
cdr3_aa: CASSMSFGTSGRDNEQFF
cdr3_nt: TGTGCCAGTAGTATGAGCTTCGGGACTAGCGGGAGGGACAATGAGCAGTTCTTC

d_call: TRBD2
j_call: TRBJ2-7
v_call: TRBV28
clone_size: NA
cdr3_aa: CASSSSGRDYEQYF
cdr3_nt: TGTGCCAGCAGTTCTAGCGGGAGGGACTACGAGCAGTACTTC

d_call: NA
j_call: TRBJ1-1
v_call: TRBV19
clone_size: NA
cdr3_aa: CASSLPTVTEAFF
cdr3_nt: TGTGCCAGTAGTCTACCGACAGTCACTGAAGCTTTCTTT

d_call: TRBD2
j_call: TRBJ2-1
v_call: TRBV4-2
clone_size: NA
cdr3_aa: CASSDGLATYNEQFF
cdr3_nt: TGTGCCAGCAGCGACGGACTAGCTACCTACAATGAGCAGTTCTTC

d_call: NA
j_call: TRBJ2-7
v_call: TRBV29-1
clone_size: NA
cdr3_aa: CSVGEWTNYEQYF
cdr3_nt: TGCAGCGTTGGTGAGTGGACAAACTACGAGCAGTACTTC

d_call: NA
j_call: TRBJ2-7
v_call: TRBV19
clone_size: NA
cdr3_aa: CASSIRGQAYEQYF
cdr3_nt: TGTGCCAGTAGTATAAGGGGACAAGCCTACGAGCAGTACTTC

d_call: NA
j_call: TRBJ1-3
v_call: TRBV6-5
clone_size: NA
cdr3_aa: CASKRAAPENTIYF
cdr3_nt: TGTGCCAGCAAACGAGCGGCCCCTGAAAACACCATATATTTT

d_call: TRBD1
j_call: TRBJ1-5
v_call: TRBV7-2
clone_size: NA
cdr3_aa: CASSLWTGWDQPQHF
cdr3_nt: TGTGCCAGCAGCCTATGGACAGGGTGGGATCAGCCCCAGCATTTT

d_call: NA
j_call: TRBJ2-7
v_call: TRBV2
clone_size: NA
cdr3_aa: CASTKDDRQTYEQYF
cdr3_nt: TGTGCCAGCACCAAGGACGACAGGCAGACCTACGAGCAGTACTTC

d_call: TRBD1
j_call: TRBJ2-3
v_call: TRBV9
clone_size: NA
cdr3_aa: CASSVDWGQGTDTQYF
cdr3_nt: TGTGCCAGCAGCGTAGATTGGGGACAGGGCACAGATACGCAGTATTTT